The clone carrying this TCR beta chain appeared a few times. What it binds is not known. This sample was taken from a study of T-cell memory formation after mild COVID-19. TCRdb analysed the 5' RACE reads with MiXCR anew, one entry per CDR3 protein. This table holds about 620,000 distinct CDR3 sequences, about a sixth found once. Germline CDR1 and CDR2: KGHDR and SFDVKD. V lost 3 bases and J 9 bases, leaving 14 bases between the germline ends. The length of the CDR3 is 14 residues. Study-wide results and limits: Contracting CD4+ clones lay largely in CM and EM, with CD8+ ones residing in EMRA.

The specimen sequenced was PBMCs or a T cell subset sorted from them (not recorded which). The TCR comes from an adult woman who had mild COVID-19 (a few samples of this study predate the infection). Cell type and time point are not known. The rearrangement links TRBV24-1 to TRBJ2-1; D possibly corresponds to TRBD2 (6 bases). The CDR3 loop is CATSDRQLAVEQFF. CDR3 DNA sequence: TGTGCCACCAGTGATCGGCAACTAGCAGTTGAGCAGTTCTTC.